The text below deals with one TCR beta chain. Trimming cost V 1 base and J 1 base, with 10 bases left between them. CDR3 length: 15 amino acids. Per the germline V gene, CDR1 is LGHDT and CDR2 is YNNKEL (reference sequence). Assay: immunoSEQ multiplex PCR; the TCRdb copy retains only in-frame clones and omits some. The sample has around 68,000 clones, 83% seen once. The sample comes from a study of control samples from healthy donors and cancer patients. The sample taken for sequencing was blood. This chain uses TRBV3-1 (or the pseudogene TRBV3-2) with TRBJ2-5; D is unresolved. The sequence came from a man in his 60s in good health. DNA of the CDR3: TGTGCCAGCAGCCAAGGATGGAAGTTCCAAGAGACCCAGTACTTC. It translates to CASSQGWKFQETQYF.